The TCR beta chain under discussion was sequenced for a study of cytomegalovirus exposure and HLA in healthy donors. The germline gives CDR1 SEHNR, CDR2 FQNEAQ (reference sequence). V lost 5 bases and J 7 bases, leaving 17 bases between the germline ends. The length of the CDR3 is 15 residues. The primer mix had 60 Vbeta and 13 Jbeta primers. TCRdb's table, derived via immunoSEQ multiplex PCR, lists solely in-frame clones and lacks some. The sample shows roughly 98,000 clones, about 74% of them seen only once. This clonotype was sampled from a female donor in good health and CMV-seronegative. The specimen was PBMCs. This chain uses TRBV7-9 with TRBJ1-4, with D perhaps TRBD1 (5 bases). In DNA, the CDR3 is TGTGCCAGCAGCCCCCGTTATGGGGGGACTGAAAAACTGTTTTTT. It specifies CASSPRYGGTEKLFF.